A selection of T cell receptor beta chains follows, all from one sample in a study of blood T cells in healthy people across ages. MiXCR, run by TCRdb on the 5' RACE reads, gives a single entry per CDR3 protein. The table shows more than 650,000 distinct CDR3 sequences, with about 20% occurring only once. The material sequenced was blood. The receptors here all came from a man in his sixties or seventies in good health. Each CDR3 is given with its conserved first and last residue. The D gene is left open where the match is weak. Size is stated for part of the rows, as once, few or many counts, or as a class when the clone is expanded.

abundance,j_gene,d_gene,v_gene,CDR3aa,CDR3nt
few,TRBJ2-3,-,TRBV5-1,CASSSGKGGVDTQYF,TGCGCCAGCAGCTCAGGGAAAGGGGGAGTAGATACGCAGTATTTT
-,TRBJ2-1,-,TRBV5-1,CTSSPFYDGYNEQFF,TGCACCAGCAGCCCATTTTATGACGGCTACAATGAGCAGTTCTTC
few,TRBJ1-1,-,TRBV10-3,CAIRLTESTEAFF,TGTGCCATCAGACTGACAGAGAGCACTGAAGCTTTCTTT
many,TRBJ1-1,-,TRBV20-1,CSARDAGTLGTEAFF,TGCAGTGCTAGAGACGCGGGGACCTTAGGCACTGAAGCTTTCTTT
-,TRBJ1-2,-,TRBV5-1,CASNTEWRPPEGYTF,TGCGCCAGCAACACTGAGTGGCGCCCCCCGGAAGGCTACACCTTC
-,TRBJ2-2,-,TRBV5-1,CASGPGDRELFF,TGCGCCAGCGGACCAGGCGACAGGGAGCTGTTTTTT
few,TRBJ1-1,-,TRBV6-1,CASSESTAEAFF,TGTGCCAGCAGTGAATCGACAGCTGAAGCTTTCTTT
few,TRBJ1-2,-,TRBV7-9,CASTEPGSFYGYTF,TGTGCCAGCACCGAACCGGGCTCCTTCTATGGCTACACCTTC
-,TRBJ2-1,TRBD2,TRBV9,CANSVDAGRSNEQFF,TGTGCCAACAGCGTAGATGCCGGGAGGAGCAATGAGCAGTTCTTC
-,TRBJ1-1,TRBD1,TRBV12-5,CASGLGTGTMNTEAFF,TGTGCTAGTGGTTTGGGGACAGGGACAATGAACACTGAAGCTTTCTTT
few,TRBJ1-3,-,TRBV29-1,CSGQAGLADTIYF,TGCAGTGGGCAGGCGGGGTTAGCTGACACCATATATTTT
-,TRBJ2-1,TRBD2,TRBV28,CAGGGGSYNGQFF,TGTGCCGGTGGCGGGGGGTCCTACAATGGGCAGTTCTTC
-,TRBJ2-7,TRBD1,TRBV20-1,CSARGTVEQYF,TGCAGTGCTAGGGGGACAGTTGAGCAGTACTTC
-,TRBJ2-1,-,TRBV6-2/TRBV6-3,CASSYPQGPSNEQFF,TGTGCCAGCAGTTACCCCCAGGGTCCCTCCAATGAGCAGTTCTTC
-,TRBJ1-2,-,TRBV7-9,CASSDDRPYYGYTF,TGTGCCAGCAGCGACGACCGGCCCTACTATGGCTACACCTTC
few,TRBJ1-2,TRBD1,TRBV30,CAWSRDRGNGYTF,TGTGCCTGGAGTAGGGACAGGGGCAATGGCTACACCTTC
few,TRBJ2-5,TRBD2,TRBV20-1,CSVLAVQETQYF,TGCAGCGTACTAGCGGTCCAAGAGACCCAGTACTTC
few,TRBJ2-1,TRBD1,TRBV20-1,CSARTGGNNEQFF,TGCAGTGCTCGAACAGGGGGAAACAATGAGCAGTTCTTC
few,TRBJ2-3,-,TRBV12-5,CASGLEDTQYF,TGTGCTAGTGGTTTGGAAGATACGCAGTATTTT
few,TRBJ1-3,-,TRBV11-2,CASSLDPTGNTIYF,TGTGCCAGCAGCTTAGATCCAACTGGAAACACCATATATTTT
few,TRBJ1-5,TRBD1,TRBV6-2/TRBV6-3,CASSRTGGDQPQHF,TGTGCCAGCAGCCGTACAGGGGGTGATCAGCCCCAGCATTTT
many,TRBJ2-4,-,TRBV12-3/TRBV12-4,CASRRTQADIQYF,TGTGCCAGCAGGCGGACCCAGGCAGACATTCAGTACTTC
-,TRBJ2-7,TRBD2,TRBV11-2,CASSLGGLAAYEQYF,TGTGCCAGCAGCTTGGGGGGACTAGCGGCTTACGAGCAGTACTTC
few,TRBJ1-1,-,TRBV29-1,CSVILLVSEAFF,TGCAGCGTTATTTTATTGGTTAGTGAAGCTTTCTTT
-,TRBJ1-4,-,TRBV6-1,CASSPTWGYVGEKLFF,TGTGCCAGCAGCCCCACTTGGGGGTACGTGGGTGAAAAACTGTTTTTT
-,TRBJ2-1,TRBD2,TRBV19,CASSIATSKDEQFF,TGTGCCAGTAGTATAGCGACTAGCAAGGATGAGCAGTTCTTC
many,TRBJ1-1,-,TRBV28,CASRPATRMNTEAFF,TGTGCCAGCAGACCCGCCACCCGAATGAACACTGAAGCTTTCTTT
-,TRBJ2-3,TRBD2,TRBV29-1,CSVAVGGGTDTQYF,TGCAGCGTTGCAGTCGGGGGGGGCACAGATACGCAGTATTTT
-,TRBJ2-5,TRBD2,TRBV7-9,CASSLPTGQREF,TGTGCCAGCAGCTTACCAACCGGACAGCGGGAGTTC
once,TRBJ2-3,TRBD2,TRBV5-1,CASSLMAGEVGDTQYF,TGCGCCAGCAGCTTAATGGCGGGAGAGGTTGGAGATACGCAGTATTTT
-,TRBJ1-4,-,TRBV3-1,CASSQGAAEKLFF,TGTGCCAGCAGCCAAGGGGCGGCTGAAAAACTGTTTTTT
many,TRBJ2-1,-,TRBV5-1,CASSLVLAYNEQFF,TGCGCCAGCAGCTTGGTACTAGCCTACAATGAGCAGTTCTTC
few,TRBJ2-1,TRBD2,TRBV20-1,CTTMRGLVPLF,TGCACCACGATGAGGGGACTAGTTCCCCTCTTC
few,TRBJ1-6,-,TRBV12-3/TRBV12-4,CASSLIETGNSPLHF,TGTGCCAGCAGTTTGATAGAGACGGGAAATTCACCCCTCCACTTT
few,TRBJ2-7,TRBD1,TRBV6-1,CASSAGQAFSYEQYF,TGTGCCAGCAGTGCCGGACAGGCGTTCTCCTACGAGCAGTACTTC
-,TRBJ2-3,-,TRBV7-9,CASSRPTRLTDTQYF,TGTGCCAGCAGCCGCCCGACTAGGTTAACAGATACGCAGTATTTT
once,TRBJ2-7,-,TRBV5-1,CASSLSPRYEQYF,TGCGCCAGCAGCTTGTCCCCGAGATACGAGCAGTACTTC
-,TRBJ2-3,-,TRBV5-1,CASSLVKGRDTQYF,TGCGCCAGCAGCTTGGTTAAAGGACGAGATACGCAGTATTTT
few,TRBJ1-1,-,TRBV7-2,CASSKGPGLPEAFF,TGTGCCAGCAGCAAGGGACCCGGTCTTCCTGAAGCTTTCTTT
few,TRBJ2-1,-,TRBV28,CASSVTGRKFF,TGTGCCAGCAGTGTAACGGGTCGTAAGTTCTTC
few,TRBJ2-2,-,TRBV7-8,CASSFPNTGELFF,TGTGCCAGCAGCTTCCCAAACACCGGGGAGCTGTTTTTT
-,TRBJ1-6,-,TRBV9,CAGSVGSGRAPLHF,TGTGCCGGCAGCGTTGGGTCCGGTAGGGCACCCCTCCACTTT
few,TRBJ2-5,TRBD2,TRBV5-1,CASRPSGQETQYF,TGCGCCAGCAGACCTAGCGGGCAAGAGACCCAGTACTTC
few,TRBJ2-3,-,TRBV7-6,CASSFERGTDTQYF,TGTGCCAGCAGCTTCGAAAGAGGGACAGATACGCAGTATTTT
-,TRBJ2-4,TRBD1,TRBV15,CATSLGQEKNIQYF,TGTGCCACCAGCCTGGGACAGGAAAAAAACATTCAGTACTTC
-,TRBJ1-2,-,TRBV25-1,CASSEGAGGNYGYTF,TGTGCCAGCAGTGAAGGGGCAGGAGGAAACTATGGCTACACCTTC
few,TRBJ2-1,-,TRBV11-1,CASSLAQGGYNEQFF,TGTGCCAGCAGCTTAGCCCAGGGGGGTTACAATGAGCAGTTCTTC
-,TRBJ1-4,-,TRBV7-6,CASSPTQVYEKLFF,TGTGCCAGCAGTCCGACTCAGGTTTATGAAAAACTGTTTTTT
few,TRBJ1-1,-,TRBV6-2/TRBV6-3,CASSIITEAFF,TGTGCCAGCAGTATTATCACTGAAGCTTTCTTT
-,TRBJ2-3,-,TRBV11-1,CASSPRQPEDTQYF,TGTGCCAGCAGCCCGCGACAGCCCGAAGATACGCAGTATTTT
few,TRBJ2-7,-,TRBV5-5,CASSLVVETTYEQYF,TGTGCCAGCAGCTTGGTAGTAGAAACAACATACGAGCAGTACTTC
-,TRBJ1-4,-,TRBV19,CASSISQGIRAANEKLFF,TGTGCCAGTAGTATCAGCCAGGGTATAAGGGCAGCTAATGAAAAACTGTTTTTT
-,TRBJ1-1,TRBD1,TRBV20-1,CSARRTGLLNTEAFF,TGCAGTGCTAGAAGGACAGGACTATTGAACACTGAAGCTTTCTTT
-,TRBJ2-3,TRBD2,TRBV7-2,CASSLASGRDTDTQYF,TGTGCCAGCAGCTTAGCTAGCGGGAGGGACACAGATACGCAGTATTTT
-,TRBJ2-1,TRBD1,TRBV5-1,CASSFRDRAYNEQFF,TGCGCCAGCAGCTTCCGGGACAGGGCCTACAATGAGCAGTTCTTC
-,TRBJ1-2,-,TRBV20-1,CSASGANYGYTF,TGCAGTGCTAGTGGGGCCAACTATGGCTACACCTTC
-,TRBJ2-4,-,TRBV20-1,CSAPSQGANIQYF,TGCAGTGCCCCCAGTCAAGGGGCCAACATTCAGTACTTC
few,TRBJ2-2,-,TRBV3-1,CASSQYQGRNTGELFF,TGTGCCAGCAGCCAATACCAGGGGCGAAACACCGGGGAGCTGTTTTTT